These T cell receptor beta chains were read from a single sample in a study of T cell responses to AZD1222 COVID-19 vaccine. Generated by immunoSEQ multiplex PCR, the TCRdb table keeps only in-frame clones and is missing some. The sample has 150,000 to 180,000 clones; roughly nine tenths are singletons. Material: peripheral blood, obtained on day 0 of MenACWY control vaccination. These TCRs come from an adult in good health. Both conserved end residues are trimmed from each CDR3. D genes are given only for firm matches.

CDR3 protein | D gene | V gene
ASSLGFEQY | . | TRBV12-3/TRBV12-4
ASSKTGDASGNTIY | . | TRBV10-1
ASSLVGTSGYEQY | TRBD2 | TRBV5-6
ASSLGTEGTDTQY | . | TRBV7-6
ASSQVVGTLGEQY | . | TRBV4-3
ASSSRQGDTGELF | TRBD1 | TRBV7-9
ASSLPPRGQSLGTDTQY | . | TRBV23-1
ASSEGALNQPQH | . | TRBV9
ASSLPGGRLSYT | . | TRBV3-1/TRBV3-2
ASSSPGRRENQPQH | . | TRBV6-2/TRBV6-3
ASMWQSNTGELF | . | TRBV2
ASSHQETQY | . | TRBV6-2/TRBV6-3
ASSTPRTGGTDTQY | TRBD1 | TRBV5-4
ASGLEREGLRQTQY | TRBD2 | TRBV12-5
ASSMSGRVNEKLF | . | TRBV19
ASSLPLAGGPFAAYEQF | TRBD2 | TRBV7-9
ATSLDRATDTQY | TRBD1 | TRBV15
ASSIRQGTGNTIY | TRBD1 | TRBV19
ASSSGDGYQPQH | . | TRBV7-2
ASSLQNYGYT | . | TRBV7-2
ASGTWGGAIYEQY | TRBD2 | TRBV11-3
ASTPSSWGRGNEQF | . | TRBV6-6
ASSRDSTDTQY | . | TRBV10-2
ASSRGTGGLYGYT | TRBD1 | TRBV7-6
ASSRDLGNTIY | . | TRBV2
ASRGTTGGRDSPLH | TRBD1 | TRBV5-1
ASSPSTDRGNSPLH | TRBD1 | TRBV18
ATSGTGTGGFKPQH | TRBD1 | TRBV24-1
ASSLDVAGSYEQY | TRBD2 | TRBV7-2
ASSTIAGEQF | TRBD2 | TRBV19
ASSLMGTGDGYT | TRBD1 | TRBV5-1
ASSPLGSYEQY | . | TRBV6-5
ASSLNPPGGVGTEAF | . | TRBV5-1
ASSLRESTDTQY | . | TRBV6-5
ASSPRTGEGQETQY | TRBD1 | TRBV25-1
SVSTGEGPLH | TRBD1 | TRBV29-1
SVRESQGEKLF | . | TRBV29-1
ASFTGDAGLETQY | . | TRBV18
ASSLQGTTGELF | TRBD1 | TRBV7-3
ASSVGGLAKNIQY | . | TRBV5-6
ATSDTTSLQF | . | TRBV24-1
ASSFTRGFTDTQY | . | TRBV11-3
ASGRRGPLPLIEAF | TRBD1 | TRBV12-5
AWSGGSAYEQY | . | TRBV30
ASSRGLKVEETQY | . | TRBV5-1
ASSMGQGINQPQH | TRBD1 | TRBV2
AIRTGGVETQY | TRBD1 | TRBV10-3
SASSGHEQY | . | TRBV20-1